This T cell receptor beta chain is drawn from a study of naive and memory T cell subsets (dated by TCRdb to 2016 to 2017). Context from the whole study: Sorted naive and memory T cell subsets from peripheral blood were analyzed in the study using a UMI-based, open-source pipeline for TCR alpha and beta sequencing. The functional CMV T cell responses agreed completely with IgG serology results. RNA was DNase-treated and reverse transcribed with TCR constant-region primers, mostly using SuperScript III. General study outcomes and caveats: After error correction, only a single occurrence was seen for over 95% of naive TCR sequences, so much steeper abundance distributions were produced than in memory subsets. Each clonotype was defined as a single alpha or beta chain sequence rather than as a paired alpha/beta receptor. The abundance of TCRs followed a power law with an exponent that differed between naive and memory subsets yet stayed consistent across the three individuals. RNA-based TCR counts may be affected by expression changes linked to T cell activation and differentiation. In both CD4 and CD8 cells, the Gini index increased while Shannon and inverse Simpson diversity decreased from naive through CM, EM and EMRA. No ground truth was available to validate the repertoire findings for the naive and memory subsets.

This clonotype was seen a few times. No cognate antigen has been identified for it. No much larger clone is present one base from it, and per-base qualities are unavailable. To prepare the library, UMI-ligation and nested PCR was applied. To cover both TRBC1 and TRBC2, the beta constant-region primer consisted of an equimolar mix of two oligonucleotides. A single-stranded oligonucleotide carrying the SP2 primer and a 12-nucleotide UMI was ligated to the 3' end of the cDNA by T4 RNA ligase 1. Four rounds of PCR, combining the SP2 primer with nested alpha and beta constant-region primers, were used to amplify the ligated cDNA. The ligation reaction was incubated at 16°C for about 19-24 hours. To avoid over-amplification, PCR2 was usually performed as a SYBR Green qPCR and halted once a predetermined threshold was reached. Agencourt AMPure XP magnetic beads were used for all purifications after the first. Library quantification was done by Qubit, followed by a TapeStation check on which the main peak was expected at around 650 bp. Pooled libraries were sequenced on an Illumina MiSeq using v2 2x251 paired-end kits, and typically about 1-2.3 million reads were obtained per sample. Libraries were pooled at around 3.8 nM per sample, and roughly 4.5-7.5% PhiX was added to improve cluster recognition. The paper's data handling went like this. V and J genes were assigned to Demultiplexor-processed FASTQ reads by Decombinator through tag matching, with a single base-pair mismatch being allowed. Collapsinator used UMIs to correct both sequencing errors and frequency errors arising from PCR heterogeneity. CDR3Translator translated TCRs and extracted CDR3s from the conserved cysteine to the FGXG phenylalanine, flagging non-productive sequences. Gini, Shannon entropy and inverse Simpson indices were calculated on repertoires that had been subsampled to equal numbers of UMI-defined TCRs. Clonotype abundance distributions were fitted to a power law by maximum likelihood within the linear range. For one naive CD8 sample, the pipeline and MIGEC produced similar UMI counts, unique TCR numbers and clonal distributions. Repertoires were searched for some 7,000 CMV-associated CDR3 sequences compiled from VDJdb and a published dataset. TCRdb passed the public sequencing reads through fastp at Q25 and MiXCR, retaining productive beta sequences. Rows are combined by CDR3 protein, so each entry shows the most common genes and DNA. Here the V and J calls rest on TCRdb's processing, not on the authors' analysis. For this sample the table gives some 83,000 distinct CDR3 sequences, of which less than 15% were detected only once. Of the sample, 0.75% to 0.95% is held by the ten largest clones.

From the second PCR step onward, the TCR alpha chain libraries and the TCR beta chain libraries were amplified separately. CMV status of each donor was established by measuring IFNgamma production from CD4+ T cells after fresh PBMCs were stimulated overnight with CMV viral lysate. CD4 T cells were positively selected using Miltenyi beads, after which CD8 T cells were positively selected from the CD4-negative fraction. Cells were stained for CD3, CD4, CD8, CD45RA, CD27 and a live/dead dye and were sorted on a BD Aria II into four subsets based on CD45RA and CD27. Three healthy volunteers provided blood, and the blood of each volunteer was split into CD4 and CD8 T cells and then into four differentiation subsets. Roughly 120 ml of peripheral blood was collected from each donor, and PBMC were isolated from the blood using Ficoll-Paque PLUS density-gradient centrifugation. The sorted cells were lysed in RLT buffer, after which RNA was extracted using a Qiagen RNeasy kit and kept at -80 degrees C.

The germline ends are 6 bases apart after V is trimmed by 1 base and J by 11 bases. Spanning cysteine to phenylalanine, the CDR3 consists of 11 amino acids. The DNA shown is the 33-base CDR3, in frame from base 1. The chain couples TRBV12-3 or TRBV12-4 to TRBJ1-3, with the D gene too uncertain to name. This clonotype was sampled from a human donor in good health. Sequencing used central memory CD4+ T cells from blood. According to the study, the label for this sample's cell subset or site signals: central memory, CD45RA- CD27+. The DNA sequence reads TGTGCCAGCAGTTTAGGGGGTCCCATATATTTT. Its translation reads: CASSLGGPIYF.